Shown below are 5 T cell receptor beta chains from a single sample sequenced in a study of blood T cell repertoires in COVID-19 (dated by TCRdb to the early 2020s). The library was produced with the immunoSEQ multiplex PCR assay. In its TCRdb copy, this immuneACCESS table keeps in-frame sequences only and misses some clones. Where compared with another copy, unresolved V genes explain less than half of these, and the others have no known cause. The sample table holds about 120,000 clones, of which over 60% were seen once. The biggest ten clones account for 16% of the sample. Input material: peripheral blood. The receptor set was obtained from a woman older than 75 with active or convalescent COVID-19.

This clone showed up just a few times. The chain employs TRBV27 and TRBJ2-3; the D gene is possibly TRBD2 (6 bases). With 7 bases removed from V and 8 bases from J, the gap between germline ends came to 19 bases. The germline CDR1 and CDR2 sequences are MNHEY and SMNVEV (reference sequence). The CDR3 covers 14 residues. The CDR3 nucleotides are TGTGCCAGCAAAGCCGGGAGTAATCTTGCTACGCAGTATTTT. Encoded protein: CASKAGSNLATQYF.

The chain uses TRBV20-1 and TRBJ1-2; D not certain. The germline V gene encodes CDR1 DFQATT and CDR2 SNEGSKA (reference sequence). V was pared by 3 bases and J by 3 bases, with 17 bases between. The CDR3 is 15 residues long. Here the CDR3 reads CSASLSGIGDYGYTF. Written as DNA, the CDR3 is TGCAGTGCTAGTCTATCTGGAATCGGGGACTATGGCTACACCTTC.

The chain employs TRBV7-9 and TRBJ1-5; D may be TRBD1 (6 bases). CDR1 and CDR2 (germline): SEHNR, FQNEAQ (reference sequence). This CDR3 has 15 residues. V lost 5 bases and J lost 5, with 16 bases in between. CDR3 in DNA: TGTGCCAGCAGCCCGAGGGGGGGAGTGGATCAGCCCCAGCATTTT. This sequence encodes CASSPRGGVDQPQHF.

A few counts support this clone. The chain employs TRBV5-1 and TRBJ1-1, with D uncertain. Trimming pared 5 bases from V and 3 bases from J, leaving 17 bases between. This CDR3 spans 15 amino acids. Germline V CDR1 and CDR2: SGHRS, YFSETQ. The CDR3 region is CASSLLHPADTEAFF. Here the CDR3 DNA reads TGCGCCAGCAGTTTGCTACACCCTGCGGACACTGAAGCTTTCTTT.

This chain's CDR3 is CASGNRGSYEQYF. The DNA for the CDR3 is TGTGCCAGCGGAAACAGGGGCTCCTACGAGCAGTACTTC. The chain carries TRBV19 and TRBJ2-7; 7 bases are a match to TRBD1. The CDR3 covers 13 residues. Germline V CDR1 and CDR2: LNHDA, SQIVND (reference sequence). V lost 9 bases to trimming and J lost 0 bases; unmatched junction nucleotides: 5.